This TCR beta chain was identified in a study of identifying expanded T cells in peripheral blood. Notes on the study in general: Technical replicates showed roughly 1.2 changed clones; approximately two weeks 15 to 20; four weeks 19. Across healthy donors, higher total template counts meant significantly greater approximately 2-week count variance.

Germline CDR1 is MNHEY and CDR2 is SVGAGI. V gave up 5 bases and J gave up 1 base, with 11 bases separating them. The CDR3 is 14 residues long. The assay was immunoSEQ multiplex PCR, and TCRdb's table has in-frame clones only and misses some. The sample holds about 100,000 clones, about 87% seen once. Comments on this clone: Its cognate antigen is unknown.

The receptor was derived from a person aged 18-70 years in good health. This chain uses TRBV6-5 with TRBJ2-5; TRBD2 is a possible D gene (7 bases). The specimen sequenced was blood. For the CDR3, the DNA is TGTGCCAGCAGTCTTCGGGGGGCCCAAGAGACCCAGTACTTC. This encodes CASSLRGAQETQYF.